This passage covers 31 T cell receptor beta chains from one sample sequenced in a study of identical twins. TCRdb re-called the 5' RACE reads with MiXCR, one entry per CDR3 protein. The table lists 500,000 to 700,000 distinct CDR3 sequences, about 7.1% of them singletons. Another study also made use of these data, one on yellow fever vaccine responses in identical twins.

Sequencing was carried out using PBMCs. The source of these receptors is a woman aged 18-35 years in good health.

In DNA form, the CDR3 reads TGCAGTGCCGGGACGGATAGCAATCAGCCCCAGCATTTT. Encoded protein: CSAGTDSNQPQHF. This rearrangement joins TRBV20-1 to TRBJ1-5; possible D gene TRBD1, 5 bases. The CDR3 covers 13 residues. V lost 6 bases, J lost 0 bases, and 9 bases lay in between. Germline CDR1 DFQATT, CDR2 SNEGSKA (reference sequence).

J is TRBJ2-4 and V is TRBV20-1, with 9 bases aligning to TRBD2. The CDR3 runs 17 residues. Germline CDR1 and CDR2: DFQATT and SNEGSKA (reference sequence). The J segment lost 0 bases and the V segment lost 6 bases, leaving 12 bases of the junction unmatched. CDR3 coding DNA: TGCAGTGCCAGGGCTAGCGGGGTGGTACTAGCCAAAAACATTCAGTACTTC. Protein: CSARASGVVLAKNIQYF.

The chain uses TRBV20-1 and TRBJ2-7; D unresolved. Germline-derived CDR1 and CDR2 are DFQATT and SNEGSKA (reference sequence). V lost 3 bases and J 0 bases, leaving 9 bases between the germline ends. The CDR3 loop spans 13 amino acids. CDR3 in amino acids: CSASPVGSYEQYV. In DNA, the CDR3 is TGCAGTGCTAGCCCGGTAGGCTCCTACGAGCAGTACGTC.

DNA for the CDR3: TGTGCCACCAGCAGAGAGACAGGGCCAGCCTACGAGCAGTACTTC. Protein: CATSRETGPAYEQYF. The V call is TRBV15, the J call TRBJ2-7; the match to TRBD1 covers 7 bases. This CDR3 is built from 15 residues. J gave up 2 bases and V 0 bases, and 4 bases lay outside the gene matches. From germline, CDR1 is LNHNV and CDR2 YYDKDF (reference sequence). The variable domain in full, with the rest retrieved from reference TRBV15 and TRBJ2-7, is DAMVIQNPRYQVTQFGKPVTLSCSQTLNHNVMYWYQQKSSQAPKLLFHYYDKDFNNEADTPDNFQSRRPNTSFCFLDIRSPGLGDTAMYLCATSRETGPAYEQYFGPGTRLTVT.

The sample holds a few counts of this clonotype. This chain uses TRBV20-1 with TRBJ2-5; D may be TRBD2 (5 bases). This CDR3 contains 12 residues. Per the germline V gene, CDR1 is DFQATT and CDR2 is SNEGSKA (reference sequence). Trimming removed 5 bases at V and 4 bases at J, with 11 bases between. The CDR3 loop is CSARASSETQYF. The CDR3 DNA reads TGCAGTGCTCGTGCTAGCTCAGAGACCCAGTACTTC.

This clonotype has at least ten counts. This chain connects TRBV29-1 to TRBJ2-4, with a possible D match to TRBD1 (6 bases). Per the germline V gene, CDR1 is SQVTM and CDR2 is ANQGSEA. Trimming cost V 4 bases and J 2 bases, with 15 bases left between them. This CDR3 comprises 15 residues. The CDR3 reads CSVVKPGDPKNIQYF. CDR3 nucleotide sequence: TGCAGCGTTGTCAAGCCAGGGGACCCCAAAAACATTCAGTACTTC.

This clonotype was picked up a small number of times. The chain joins TRBV5-1 to TRBJ1-4, with D possibly matching TRBD1 (6 bases). The CDR3 totals 16 residues. Trimming cost V 4 bases and J 7 bases, with 20 bases left between them. Germline lookup yields CDR1 SGHRS and CDR2 YFSETQ. The CDR3: CASSKRDVGGGEKLFF. The CDR3 DNA reads as TGCGCCAGCAGCAAGCGGGACGTCGGAGGGGGTGAAAAACTGTTTTTT.

This clonotype showed up many times. This chain uses TRBV12-3 or TRBV12-4 with TRBJ2-1; a weak D match, TRBD2 (5 bases). This CDR3 comprises 12 residues. Trimming cost V 7 bases and J 8 bases, with 12 bases left between them. CDR3 DNA: TGTGCCAGCAAGCTAGCTTCGGATGAGCAGTTCTTC. As protein: CASKLASDEQFF.

This clonotype was found many times. V gene TRBV28 combines with J gene TRBJ2-4; the D gene is possibly TRBD1 (5 bases). CDR1 is MDHEN and CDR2 is SYDVKM in the germline V gene. The V gene lost 0 bases and the J gene lost 15 bases, with 15 bases spanning the gap. This CDR3 region has 13 residues. CDR3 sequence reads: CASSLCRQCKRYF. For the CDR3, the DNA is TGTGCCAGCAGTTTATGCAGACAGTGTAAACGGTACTTC.

The chain links TRBV20-1 to TRBJ1-1; maybe TRBD1 (5 bases). This CDR3 contains 15 residues. V lost 0 bases and J lost 0, with 11 bases in between. CDR1 DFQATT and CDR2 SNEGSKA come from the germline V gene (reference sequence). CDR3 nucleotides: TGCAGTGCTAGAGAAAGGGGAGGGATGAACACTGAAGCTTTCTTT. Encoded protein: CSARERGGMNTEAFF.

V is TRBV18 and J is TRBJ2-1; 10 nucleotides line up with TRBD1. After removal of 1 base from V and 8 bases from J, the junction contained 8 bases not matched to a gene. The germline CDR1 and CDR2 sequences are KGHSH and LQKENI. The CDR3 has 16 residues. CDR3 protein: CASSPRGQGTGDEQFF. CDR3 nucleotide sequence: TGTGCCAGCTCACCACGGGGACAGGGGACGGGCGATGAGCAGTTCTTC.

V gene TRBV15 combines with J gene TRBJ2-2, with D perhaps matching TRBD1 (5 bases). The CDR3 is made up of 15 amino acids. V gave up 5 bases and J gave up 0 bases, with 10 bases separating them. Germline V lookup: CDR1 LNHNV, CDR2 YYDKDF (reference sequence). CDR3 DNA sequence: TGTGCCACCAGCGACAGAACTACGAACACCGGGGAGCTGTTTTTT. Translated, it gives CATSDRTTNTGELFF.

This clonotype showed up just a few times. The J gene is TRBJ2-1, the V gene TRBV11-3, with a tentative D call TRBD1 (5 bases). The CDR3 extends over 16 amino acids. Germline V gene lookup returns CDR1 SGHNT and CDR2 YENEEA. Trimming removed 1 base from V and 5 bases from J, with 15 bases in between. Here the CDR3 DNA reads TGTGCCAGCAGCTTAGTAGGGGTACGAGTAGACAATGAGCAGTTCTTC. Encoded protein: CASSLVGVRVDNEQFF.

This clonotype appeared many times. The CDR3 DNA is TGTGCCAGCAGTGGGTCGCCATCGAACACCGGGGAGCTGTTTTTT. It codes for CASSGSPSNTGELFF. The rearrangement uses TRBV2 and TRBJ2-2; D is uncertain. V lost 4 bases to trimming and J lost 0 bases, with 9 bases between them. This CDR3 comprises 15 residues. The germline V gene has CDR1 SNHLY and CDR2 FYNNEI.

This rearrangement joins TRBV14 to TRBJ1-6; no clear D gene. V was trimmed by 1 base and J by 1 base, leaving 5 bases between them. The germline CDR1 and CDR2 sequences are SGHDN and FVKESK. The CDR3 is 15 amino acids. The CDR3 DNA reads TGTGCCAGCAGCCAAGGGGTTTCCTATAATTCACCCCTCCACTTT. Its translation: CASSQGVSYNSPLHF.

This clonotype was seen many times. V and J are TRBV24-1 and TRBJ2-2; D unclear. Germline V gene sequence: CDR1 KGHDR, CDR2 SFDVKD. The CDR3 contains 16 residues. V dropped 1 base and J dropped 4 bases, with 12 bases sitting between them. CDR3 DNA sequence: TGTGCCACCAGTGATTTTAGACAAGGTTCCACCGGGGAGCTGTTTTTT. Protein product: CATSDFRQGSTGELFF.

This clonotype was picked up a small number of times. The CDR3 region is CASSPPNSQNEQFF. The CDR3 DNA reads TGTGCCAGCTCACCACCAAACAGCCAGAATGAGCAGTTCTTC. J is TRBJ2-1 and V is TRBV18, with D uncertain. V shed 0 bases and J shed 7 bases, with 10 bases lying between them. The length of the CDR3 is 14 residues. From germline, CDR1 is KGHSH and CDR2 LQKENI.

The chain has TRBV7-8 and TRBJ2-1; D call uncertain. V shed 8 bases and J shed 3 bases, with 11 bases lying between them. The CDR3 totals 13 residues. The germline CDR1 and CDR2 sequences are SGHVS and FQNEAQ. The CDR3 reads CASARRFYNEQFF. Here the CDR3 DNA reads TGTGCCAGCGCCAGGCGATTCTACAATGAGCAGTTCTTC.

The rearrangement joins TRBV24-1 to TRBJ2-1, with a possible D match to TRBD2 (6 bases). Trimming took 10 bases from V and 9 from J, leaving 21 bases between them. This CDR3 has 14 amino acids. In germline, CDR1 is KGHDR, CDR2 SFDVKD. This chain's CDR3 is CATRAEGRGGEQFF. In DNA, the CDR3 is TGTGCCACACGCGCGGAGGGCCGTGGGGGTGAGCAGTTCTTC.

This clonotype was seen a handful of times. Written as DNA, the CDR3 is TGCAGTGCTAGACGGGACAGGGGATCCACCGGGGAGCTGTTTTTT. Translating it yields CSARRDRGSTGELFF. This chain joins TRBV20-1 and TRBJ2-2; 10 nucleotides align to TRBD1. The CDR3 contains 15 residues. Germline V gene data show CDR1 as DFQATT and CDR2 as SNEGSKA (reference sequence). Trimming removed 2 bases from V and 4 bases from J; junction bases left unmatched: 4.

Only a few counts were recorded for this clonotype. The chain links TRBV5-6 to TRBJ1-4; 10 bases line up with TRBD1. The CDR3 totals 15 residues. CDR1 and CDR2 from the germline V gene are SGHDT and YYEEEE. The J segment lost 7 bases and the V segment lost 3 bases, leaving 6 bases of the junction unmatched. Written as DNA, the CDR3 is TGTGCCAGCAGCTCGGTCGGGACAGGGGTTGAAAAACTGTTTTTT. It encodes CASSSVGTGVEKLFF.

This clonotype was detected only a few times. This chain connects TRBV12-3 or TRBV12-4 to TRBJ2-3; TRBD2 matches 8 bases. The J segment lost 7 bases and the V segment lost 3 bases, leaving 18 bases of the junction unmatched. The CDR3 runs 18 residues. This chain's CDR3 is CASSFGSAGGRHIYTQYF. In nucleotides, the CDR3 is TGTGCCAGCAGTTTCGGTAGCGCGGGAGGACGGCACATATATACGCAGTATTTT.

The chain is built from TRBV20-1 and TRBJ2-3, with 14 bases that match TRBD2. The CDR3 consists of 16 residues. J was trimmed by 4 bases and V by 6 bases; bases with no gene match: 9. Germline V gene lookup returns CDR1 DFQATT and CDR2 SNEGSKA (reference sequence). CDR3 bases: TGCAGTGCCGGGACTAGCGGGAGAACCCTAGCAGATACGCAGTATTTT. It codes for CSAGTSGRTLADTQYF.

The chain links TRBV12-3 or TRBV12-4 to TRBJ2-3, with 7 bases matching TRBD1. This CDR3 region has 17 residues. Trimming took 6 bases from V and 0 from J; bases not matched to a gene: 12. The CDR3, as DNA: TGTGCCAGCAGCTCGACAGGGCAATCCTTTAGCACAGATACGCAGTATTTT. It translates to CASSSTGQSFSTDTQYF.

The V call is TRBV29-1, the J call TRBJ1-2; D is perhaps TRBD1 (5 bases). V lost 5 bases to trimming and J lost 3 bases, with 16 bases between them. CDR3 length: 14 residues. Germline V gives CDR1 SQVTM, CDR2 ANQGSEA. CDR3 DNA: TGCAGCGTTCGTGTCGGGACGGGAGACTATGGCTACACCTTC. This translates into CSVRVGTGDYGYTF.

This clonotype was seen at least ten times. The chain carries TRBV4-1 and TRBJ1-3; D not resolved. The germline V gene has CDR1 MGHRA and CDR2 YSYEKL. The CDR3 is made up of 15 amino acids. With 0 bases removed from V and 2 bases from J, the gap between germline ends came to 8 bases. CDR3 amino acids: CASSQEYGTGNTIYF. The CDR3 DNA sequence: TGCGCCAGCAGCCAAGAATACGGGACTGGAAACACCATATATTTT.

This clonotype was detected many times. The chain employs TRBV6-1 and TRBJ1-6, with D maybe TRBD1 (6 bases). This CDR3 is 15 amino acids long. Germline-derived CDR1 and CDR2 are MNHNS and SASEGT. Trimming pared 5 bases from V and 10 bases from J, leaving 18 bases between. The CDR3 coding sequence is TGTGCCAGCAGTAAACGACATAACAGGGAATCACCCCTCCACTTT. It encodes CASSKRHNRESPLHF.

Here the CDR3 reads CAISGRDRASDTQYF. DNA for the CDR3: TGTGCCATCAGTGGCCGGGACAGGGCATCAGATACGCAGTATTTT. The gene calls are TRBV10-3 and TRBJ2-3; 9 bases map to TRBD1. The CDR3 totals 15 residues. In germline, CDR1 is ENHRY, CDR2 SYGVKD. V lost 4 bases to trimming and J lost 4 bases; unmatched junction nucleotides: 6.

The chain links TRBV20-1 to TRBJ1-5; 9 bases map to TRBD1. V was pared by 6 bases and J by 3 bases, with 9 bases of the junction left unmatched. Germline V lookup: CDR1 DFQATT, CDR2 SNEGSKA (reference sequence). The CDR3 is made up of 15 amino acids. DNA for the CDR3: TGCAGTGCAAACGACAGGGGGGACTTCAATCAGCCCCAGCATTTT. This codes for CSANDRGDFNQPQHF.

The table lists this clonotype with many counts. This chain uses TRBV5-1 with TRBJ2-1, with 11 bases that match TRBD2. V lost 0 bases to trimming and J lost 10 bases; unmatched junction nucleotides: 9. Looked up from germline, CDR1 is SGHRS and CDR2 is YFSETQ. This CDR3 has 16 amino acids. The CDR3 coding sequence is TGCGCCAGCAGCTTGGGGCTAGCGGGGGGACTCGGGGAGCAGTTCTTC. This sequence encodes CASSLGLAGGLGEQFF. The full variable domain, its missing parts supplied by reference TRBV5-1 and TRBJ2-1, is KAGVTQTPRYLIKTRGQQVTLSCSPISGHRSVSWYQQTPGQGLQFLFEYFSETQRNKGNFPGRFSGRQFSNSRSEMNVSTLELGDSALYLCASSLGLAGGLGEQFFGPGTRLTVL.

This clonotype showed up many times. Here the CDR3 DNA reads TGTGCCAGCAGTGACAACTTGAACACTGAAGCTTTCTTT. This encodes CASSDNLNTEAFF. The V call is TRBV6-1, the J call TRBJ1-1; D ambiguous. The V and J ends lost 3 bases and 0 bases respectively, with 5 bases between them. CDR1 MNHNS and CDR2 SASEGT come from the germline V gene. The CDR3 totals 13 residues.